One sample yielded the 2 T cell receptor beta chains listed below, sequenced in a study of OX40 agonist ivuxolimab in advanced cancers. Preparation of the library involved the immunoSEQ multiplex PCR assay. Sourced from immuneACCESS, this table was stored by TCRdb with only in-frame sequences that have V and J called. A share of the clones is absent; for the studies checked, an unresolved V gene accounts for under half, and the remainder has no known explanation. This sample gives around 62,000 clones in total; about 89% of them show up just once. The ten most abundant clones make up about 0.31% of the sample. This specimen was CD4+ or CD8+ T cells sorted from blood, taken in a trial of the OX40 agonist ivuxolimab. These TCRs come from an adult with an advanced solid tumor such as melanoma, head and neck, liver or kidney cancer.

The rearrangement links TRBV29-1 to TRBJ2-7; TRBD2 matches 8 bases. J gave up 2 bases and V 7 bases, and 4 bases lay outside the gene matches. Germline V gene data show CDR1 as SQVTM and CDR2 as ANQGSEA. The CDR3 is 12 amino acids. In nucleotides, the CDR3 is TGCAGCGCCAATAGCGGGACCTACGAGCAGTACTTC. Its translation is CSANSGTYEQYF.

The chain combines TRBV29-1 with TRBJ2-7, with TRBD1 as a possible D gene (5 bases). The V end lost 4 bases, the J end lost 3 bases, and 13 bases lay between the germline ends. Germline V lookup: CDR1 SQVTM, CDR2 ANQGSEA. The CDR3 loop spans 13 amino acids. CDR3 sequence reads: CSVGGRGNYEQYF. As DNA, the CDR3 is TGCAGCGTTGGAGGAAGGGGAAACTACGAGCAGTACTTC.